Listed below are T cell receptor beta chains from one sample, sequenced in a study of blood T cell repertoires in COVID-19. Assay used: immunoSEQ multiplex PCR; TCRdb lists only in-frame clones, some missing. The table records 350,000 to 550,000 clones, around 89% of them present only once. The sample consisted of peripheral blood. These receptors originate from a woman aged 25 to 45 with acute or convalescent COVID-19. CDR3s include the opening cysteine and the closing phenylalanine or tryptophan. A D gene is named only where the DNA matches it firmly. A row's size may be missing; if present it is once, few, many or a size class.

V gene: TRBV20-1; clone size: .; J gene: TRBJ1-1; D gene: TRBD1; CDR3 protein: CSASSGRGSGTEAFF; CDR3 DNA: TGCAGTGCTAGTTCGGGCAGGGGGTCAGGCACTGAAGCTTTCTTT
V gene: TRBV7-3; clone size: .; J gene: TRBJ1-1; D gene: .; CDR3 protein: CASSPEANTEAFF; CDR3 DNA: TGTGCCAGCAGCCCCGAGGCGAACACTGAAGCTTTCTTT
V gene: TRBV19; clone size: .; J gene: TRBJ2-2; D gene: .; CDR3 protein: CASSLVQGGVGELFF; CDR3 DNA: TGTGCCAGTAGTTTAGTACAGGGCGGTGTCGGGGAGCTGTTTTTT
V gene: TRBV6-5; clone size: .; J gene: TRBJ2-3; D gene: TRBD2; CDR3 protein: CASSLAGGRTDTQYF; CDR3 DNA: TGTGCCAGCAGCTTAGCGGGGGGGCGCACAGATACGCAGTATTTT
V gene: TRBV5-1; clone size: .; J gene: TRBJ2-3; D gene: TRBD2; CDR3 protein: CASSLLSGGPLTDTQYF; CDR3 DNA: TGCGCCAGCAGCTTGCTGAGCGGGGGGCCCCTCACAGATACGCAGTATTTT
V gene: TRBV6-5; clone size: .; J gene: TRBJ2-1; D gene: TRBD1; CDR3 protein: CASRGQRHNEQFF; CDR3 DNA: TGTGCCAGCAGGGGACAGAGACACAATGAGCAGTTCTTC
V gene: TRBV5-1; clone size: .; J gene: TRBJ1-2; D gene: .; CDR3 protein: CASSLPQGGGYTF; CDR3 DNA: TGCGCCAGCAGCTTGCCCCAGGGTGGCGGCTACACCTTC
V gene: TRBV4-1; clone size: .; J gene: TRBJ2-7; D gene: .; CDR3 protein: CASSQDRNRVAVEQYF; CDR3 DNA: TGCGCCAGCAGCCAAGATCGTAACAGGGTTGCAGTCGAGCAGTACTTC
V gene: TRBV7-3; clone size: .; J gene: TRBJ1-6; D gene: .; CDR3 protein: CASSLMSGGDSPLHF; CDR3 DNA: TGTGCCAGCAGCCTCATGTCGGGAGGCGATTCACCCCTCCACTTT
V gene: TRBV5-5; clone size: .; J gene: TRBJ2-4; D gene: .; CDR3 protein: CASFGAKNIQYF; CDR3 DNA: TGTGCCAGCTTCGGGGCCAAAAACATTCAGTACTTC
V gene: TRBV6-5; clone size: .; J gene: TRBJ1-1; D gene: .; CDR3 protein: CASTRMGTNGGAFF; CDR3 DNA: TGTGCCAGCACCCGCATGGGGACTAACGGGGGAGCTTTCTTT
V gene: TRBV4-1; clone size: few; J gene: TRBJ1-2; D gene: .; CDR3 protein: CASSHSDLDYGYTF; CDR3 DNA: TGCGCCAGCAGCCACTCAGACCTAGACTATGGCTACACCTTC
V gene: TRBV11-2; clone size: .; J gene: TRBJ1-4; D gene: .; CDR3 protein: CASSRREVGEKLFF; CDR3 DNA: TGTGCCAGCAGCCGGCGGGAGGTGGGAGAAAAACTGTTTTTT
V gene: TRBV29-1; clone size: .; J gene: TRBJ2-5; D gene: .; CDR3 protein: CSVQGGTFKGGETQYF; CDR3 DNA: TGCAGCGTCCAAGGCGGTACTTTTAAGGGGGGGGAGACCCAGTACTTC
V gene: TRBV5-4; clone size: .; J gene: TRBJ1-3; D gene: .; CDR3 protein: CASSLDRSGGNTIYF; CDR3 DNA: TGTGCCAGCAGCTTGGATAGGAGTGGCGGAAACACCATATATTTT
V gene: TRBV13; clone size: .; J gene: TRBJ2-5; D gene: TRBD2; CDR3 protein: CASSLQGSGAQETQYF; CDR3 DNA: TGTGCCAGCAGCCTCCAGGGCAGCGGGGCCCAAGAGACCCAGTACTTC
V gene: TRBV24-1; clone size: .; J gene: TRBJ2-2; D gene: TRBD1; CDR3 protein: CATSDPPQSGQGNTGELFF; CDR3 DNA: TGTGCCACCAGTGACCCCCCACAATCGGGACAGGGTAACACCGGGGAGCTGTTTTTT
V gene: TRBV6-5; clone size: .; J gene: TRBJ1-5; D gene: TRBD1; CDR3 protein: CASTQGAGGNQPQHF; CDR3 DNA: TGTGCCAGCACTCAAGGGGCAGGGGGGAATCAGCCCCAGCATTTT
V gene: TRBV11-1; clone size: .; J gene: TRBJ2-5; D gene: .; CDR3 protein: CASSSTGLLETQYF; CDR3 DNA: TGTGCCAGCAGCTCGACAGGTCTACTGGAGACCCAGTACTTC
V gene: TRBV13; clone size: .; J gene: TRBJ2-3; D gene: TRBD1; CDR3 protein: CASPGQGEKGRDTQYF; CDR3 DNA: TGTGCCAGCCCCGGACAGGGCGAGAAGGGAAGGGATACGCAGTATTTT
V gene: TRBV28; clone size: many; J gene: TRBJ1-5; D gene: TRBD1; CDR3 protein: CASRPKGAYWQPQHF; CDR3 DNA: TGTGCCAGCAGGCCGAAGGGGGCGTATTGGCAGCCCCAGCATTTT
V gene: TRBV5-1; clone size: .; J gene: TRBJ2-2; D gene: .; CDR3 protein: CASNSGGQLTGELFF; CDR3 DNA: TGCGCCAGTAACTCCGGGGGGCAACTCACCGGGGAGCTGTTTTTT
V gene: TRBV7-3; clone size: .; J gene: TRBJ2-3; D gene: TRBD2; CDR3 protein: CASSLLGGGPTDTQYF; CDR3 DNA: TGTGCCAGCAGCTTGCTAGGCGGGGGGCCTACAGATACGCAGTATTTT
V gene: TRBV2; clone size: .; J gene: TRBJ1-2; D gene: TRBD1; CDR3 protein: CASIAVLRDSIYF; CDR3 DNA: TGTGCCAGCATCGCAGTCCTCCGGGACAGCATTTACTTC
V gene: TRBV27; clone size: .; J gene: TRBJ2-7; D gene: TRBD2; CDR3 protein: CASSLSERGYEQYF; CDR3 DNA: TGTGCCAGCAGTTTATCGGAGCGGGGGTACGAGCAGTACTTC
V gene: TRBV7-3; clone size: .; J gene: TRBJ1-1; D gene: .; CDR3 protein: CASSLLQNTEAFF; CDR3 DNA: TGTGCCAGCAGCTTGTTACAGAACACTGAAGCTTTCTTT
V gene: TRBV27; clone size: .; J gene: TRBJ2-3; D gene: .; CDR3 protein: CASSRPPGWGTDTQYF; CDR3 DNA: TGTGCCAGCAGTCGCCCCCCGGGGTGGGGCACAGATACGCAGTATTTT
V gene: TRBV5-1; clone size: .; J gene: TRBJ1-3; D gene: .; CDR3 protein: CASSLAGGRFGNTIYF; CDR3 DNA: TGCGCCAGCAGCTTGGCCGGGGGGCGCTTTGGAAACACCATATATTTT
V gene: TRBV7-9; clone size: .; J gene: TRBJ1-2; D gene: TRBD1; CDR3 protein: CASSLGPGQGAGYTF; CDR3 DNA: TGTGCCAGCAGCTTAGGTCCCGGACAGGGGGCGGGATACACCTTC
V gene: TRBV7-9; clone size: .; J gene: TRBJ2-5; D gene: TRBD2; CDR3 protein: CASSLVVGGGAGETQYF; CDR3 DNA: TGTGCCAGCAGCTTAGTGGTAGGCGGGGGGGCCGGTGAGACCCAGTACTTC
V gene: TRBV3-1/TRBV3-2; clone size: .; J gene: TRBJ1-4; D gene: .; CDR3 protein: CASRLQGTNEKLFF; CDR3 DNA: TGTGCCAGCAGACTCCAGGGAACTAATGAAAAACTGTTTTTT
V gene: TRBV4-1; clone size: .; J gene: TRBJ1-5; D gene: .; CDR3 protein: CASSRLLDQPQHF; CDR3 DNA: TGCGCCAGCAGCCGACTTCTCGATCAGCCCCAGCATTTT
V gene: TRBV6-5; clone size: once; J gene: TRBJ2-7; D gene: TRBD1; CDR3 protein: CASRRTGVYEQYF; CDR3 DNA: TGTGCCAGCAGGCGGACAGGGGTCTACGAGCAGTACTTC
V gene: TRBV7-9; clone size: .; J gene: TRBJ2-7; D gene: .; CDR3 protein: CASSLVAYEQYF; CDR3 DNA: TGTGCCAGCAGCTTAGTTGCGTACGAGCAGTACTTC
V gene: TRBV7-2; clone size: .; J gene: TRBJ1-5; D gene: .; CDR3 protein: CASSPWDGAQPQHF; CDR3 DNA: TGTGCCAGCAGCCCCTGGGATGGGGCGCAGCCCCAGCATTTT
V gene: TRBV2; clone size: .; J gene: TRBJ2-7; D gene: .; CDR3 protein: CASKQGIKTYEQYF; CDR3 DNA: TGTGCCAGCAAACAGGGAATTAAAACCTACGAGCAGTACTTC
V gene: TRBV7-9; clone size: .; J gene: TRBJ1-6; D gene: .; CDR3 protein: CASSLDWAGSSYNSPLHF; CDR3 DNA: TGTGCCAGCAGCTTAGATTGGGCCGGAAGCTCCTATAATTCACCCCTCCACTTT
V gene: TRBV14; clone size: .; J gene: TRBJ2-3; D gene: TRBD1; CDR3 protein: CASSQDRAYTDTQYF; CDR3 DNA: TGTGCCAGCAGCCAGGACAGGGCCTACACAGATACGCAGTATTTT
V gene: TRBV30; clone size: .; J gene: TRBJ1-5; D gene: TRBD1; CDR3 protein: CAWSVQTGNQPQHF; CDR3 DNA: TGTGCCTGGAGTGTCCAGACAGGGAATCAGCCCCAGCATTTT
V gene: TRBV27; clone size: .; J gene: TRBJ2-3; D gene: .; CDR3 protein: CASTPRRSLYTQYF; CDR3 DNA: TGTGCCAGCACCCCCCGGAGGTCGCTATATACGCAGTATTTT
V gene: TRBV7-8; clone size: .; J gene: TRBJ2-7; D gene: .; CDR3 protein: CASSLVGRSSRDYEQYF; CDR3 DNA: TGTGCCAGCAGCTTAGTCGGCCGGAGCTCCCGCGACTACGAGCAGTACTTC
V gene: TRBV29-1; clone size: .; J gene: TRBJ1-1; D gene: TRBD1; CDR3 protein: CSVAARAPGQGTEAFF; CDR3 DNA: TGCAGCGTGGCTGCGCGAGCCCCGGGACAGGGGACTGAAGCTTTCTTT
V gene: TRBV7-3; clone size: .; J gene: TRBJ2-5; D gene: .; CDR3 protein: CASSSRRGVGETQYF; CDR3 DNA: TGTGCCAGCAGCTCCCGCCGGGGTGTGGGAGAGACCCAGTACTTC
V gene: TRBV7-2; clone size: .; J gene: TRBJ1-1; D gene: .; CDR3 protein: CASSLGQGNTEAFF; CDR3 DNA: TGTGCCAGCAGCTTAGGTCAGGGGAACACTGAAGCTTTCTTT
V gene: TRBV28; clone size: .; J gene: TRBJ1-2; D gene: TRBD1; CDR3 protein: CASSLQGAVHKGYTF; CDR3 DNA: TGTGCCAGCAGTTTGCAGGGGGCAGTACATAAGGGCTACACCTTC
V gene: TRBV2; clone size: once; J gene: TRBJ2-6; D gene: .; CDR3 protein: CASSFQGSESSGANVLTF; CDR3 DNA: TGTGCCAGCAGTTTCCAGGGCAGCGAATCCTCTGGGGCCAACGTCCTGACTTTC
V gene: TRBV9; clone size: .; J gene: TRBJ2-2; D gene: .; CDR3 protein: CASSVPSLDNTSTGELFF; CDR3 DNA: TGTGCCAGCAGCGTTCCCTCATTAGACAATACATCCACCGGGGAGCTGTTTTTT
V gene: TRBV4-1; clone size: .; J gene: TRBJ2-1; D gene: .; CDR3 protein: CASSQGQLTRVYNEQFF; CDR3 DNA: TGCGCCAGCAGCCAAGGACAGTTAACTCGGGTGTACAATGAGCAGTTCTTC
V gene: TRBV5-1; clone size: .; J gene: TRBJ2-5; D gene: TRBD1; CDR3 protein: CASSRDTTGTEQETQYF; CDR3 DNA: TGCGCCAGCAGCAGAGATACCACCGGGACAGAGCAAGAGACCCAGTACTTC
V gene: TRBV27; clone size: .; J gene: TRBJ2-2; D gene: .; CDR3 protein: CATVSSANTGELFF; CDR3 DNA: TGTGCCACAGTCTCCTCCGCGAACACCGGGGAGCTGTTTTTT
V gene: TRBV29-1; clone size: once; J gene: TRBJ2-1; D gene: TRBD1; CDR3 protein: CGTVTYNEQFF; CDR3 DNA: TGCGGGACAGTGACGTACAATGAGCAGTTCTTC
V gene: TRBV3-1/TRBV3-2; clone size: .; J gene: TRBJ1-1; D gene: TRBD1; CDR3 protein: CASSQTIWTGRSVMPNTEAFF; CDR3 DNA: TGTGCCAGCAGCCAAACGATTTGGACAGGGAGGTCCGTCATGCCGAACACTGAAGCTTTCTTT
V gene: TRBV5-4; clone size: .; J gene: TRBJ2-5; D gene: TRBD1; CDR3 protein: CASSLGTGQETQYF; CDR3 DNA: TGTGCCAGCAGCCTCGGGACAGGCCAAGAGACCCAGTACTTC
V gene: TRBV18; clone size: once; J gene: TRBJ1-5; D gene: TRBD1; CDR3 protein: CASSPGTGNQPQHF; CDR3 DNA: TGTGCCAGCTCACCAGGGACAGGAAATCAGCCCCAGCATTTT
V gene: TRBV3-1/TRBV3-2; clone size: once; J gene: TRBJ1-6; D gene: .; CDR3 protein: CASSQGAGYTYNSPLHF; CDR3 DNA: TGTGCCAGCAGCCAAGGGGCAGGGTACACCTATAATTCACCCCTCCACTTT
V gene: TRBV6-5; clone size: .; J gene: TRBJ2-2; D gene: .; CDR3 protein: CASARSGTGELFF; CDR3 DNA: TGTGCCAGCGCAAGATCGGGGACCGGGGAGCTGTTTTTT